The next 2 T cell receptor beta chains were all read from a single sample in a study of blood T cell repertoires in COVID-19. Profiling relied on immunoSEQ multiplex PCR, and the TCRdb table lists in-frame clones only, not all of them. The table has about 95,000 clones, approximately 91% seen once. Sequenced input: peripheral blood. Receptors were obtained from a woman between 65 and 79 years old with acute or convalescent COVID-19.

The table lists this clone with a count of one. The V and J genes are TRBV7-9 and TRBJ1-5; no reliable D call. Per germline, CDR1 SEHNR and CDR2 FQNEAQ (reference sequence). The V end lost 7 bases, the J end lost 0 bases, and 19 bases lay between the germline ends. This CDR3 has 17 amino acids. The CDR3 region is CASKKVREVNSNQPQHF. CDR3 bases: TGTGCCAGCAAAAAGGTTAGGGAGGTCAATAGCAATCAGCCCCAGCATTTT.

The chain carries TRBV5-1 and TRBJ1-2, with unresolved D. The CDR3 is made up of 15 amino acids. Germline values: CDR1 SGHRS, CDR2 YFSETQ. The V gene lost 0 bases and the J gene lost 0 bases, with 9 bases spanning the gap. DNA for the CDR3: TGCGCCAGCAGCTTGGGGCCAGGCTCTAACTATGGCTACACCTTC. Translated: CASSLGPGSNYGYTF.